Following are 17 T cell receptor beta chains from one sample sequenced in a study of persistence of HIV-infected CD4 T cells. Sequencing used immunoSEQ version 4 in survey mode. Generated by immunoSEQ multiplex PCR, the TCRdb table keeps only in-frame clones and is missing some. This table has more than 15,000 clones, approximately 64% appearing once. The antigens these receptors bind are not known. Stimulation used about 9.2 ug/mL lysate from CMV-infected fibroblasts. Responding CD4+ T cells were sorted by upregulation of both CD40 ligand and CD69. The starting material was CD4+ T cells sorted from PBMCs after roughly 20-hour stimulation, obtained from a patient who received antiretroviral therapy. Receptors originate from an adult woman with HIV who was CMV-seropositive.

The CDR3 sequence: CASSYIGQAFF. The CDR3 nucleotides are TGTGCCAGCAGTTACATAGGGCAAGCTTTCTTT. The chain recombines TRBV6-5 with TRBJ1-1; D remains ambiguous. CDR3 length equals 11 residues. CDR1 is MNHEY, CDR2 SVGAGI, per germline. Trimming shortened V by 2 bases and J by 9 bases, and 7 bases separated the two germline ends.

The chain uses TRBV3-1 (or the pseudogene TRBV3-2) and TRBJ1-1, with 10 bases matching TRBD1. Trimming at V came to 4 bases and at J to 6 bases, leaving 8 bases not matched to a gene. Germline assignment: CDR1 LGHDT and CDR2 YNNKEL (reference sequence). The CDR3 extends over 15 amino acids. The chain's CDR3 is CASSPRTGGSAEAFF. CDR3 DNA sequence: TGTGCCAGCAGCCCGAGGACAGGGGGATCGGCTGAAGCTTTCTTT.

The sample holds one count of this clone. The V call is TRBV10-3, the J call TRBJ1-1, with D unresolved. Trimming cost V 2 bases and J 7 bases, with 8 bases left between them. In germline, CDR1 is ENHRY, CDR2 SYGVKD. The CDR3 totals 12 residues. The DNA of the CDR3 is TGTGCCATCAGTGAGAAGGGAATTGAAGCTTTCTTT. The encoded protein is CAISEKGIEAFF.

The chain is built from TRBV7-3 and TRBJ2-3; the D gene is possibly TRBD2 (6 bases). Deletions cut 5 bases from V and 9 bases from J, with 18 bases between. The CDR3 is 14 amino acids. The V gene's germline CDR1 is SGHTA and CDR2 FQGTGA. CDR3 sequence: CASSPTAGRGTQYF. Here the CDR3 DNA reads TGTGCCAGCAGCCCAACGGCGGGGCGGGGAACGCAGTATTTT.

The V gene is TRBV9, the J gene TRBJ2-2; either TRBD1 or TRBD2 may supply D (5 bases each). Per germline, CDR1 SGDLS and CDR2 YYNGEE. Trimming shortened V by 0 bases and J by 2 bases, and 11 bases separated the two germline ends. The CDR3 spans 16 residues. The CDR3 nucleotides are TGTGCCAGCAGCGTAGCTGGGGGTGGTAACACCGGGGAGCTGTTTTTT. It codes for CASSVAGGGNTGELFF.

V is TRBV9 and J is TRBJ2-5, with no clear D. This CDR3 is built from 12 residues. CDR1 is SGDLS, CDR2 YYNGEE, per germline. With 1 base removed from V and 4 bases from J, the gap between germline ends came to 5 bases. The CDR3 is CASSVIGETQYF. In DNA, the CDR3 is TGTGCCAGCAGCGTAATAGGAGAGACCCAGTACTTC.

The chain carries TRBV2 and TRBJ1-1; no reliable D call. The germline V and J ends were trimmed by 6 bases and 0 bases, with 8 bases remaining between them. This CDR3 is 13 amino acids long. Germline CDR1 reads SNHLY; CDR2 reads FYNNEI. Written as DNA, the CDR3 is TGTGCCAGCAGCCGATATATGAACACTGAAGCTTTCTTT. Amino acids: CASSRYMNTEAFF.

The chain couples TRBV10-3 to TRBJ2-3; 8 bases are shared with TRBD1. CDR1 is ENHRY and CDR2 is SYGVKD in the germline V gene. The V segment lost 4 bases and the J segment 4 bases; nucleotides outside the gene matches: 7. The CDR3 is 15 amino acids. This CDR3 reads CAISGGTGASDTQYF. The CDR3 DNA is TGTGCCATCAGTGGAGGGACAGGCGCCTCAGATACGCAGTATTTT.

This chain links TRBV10-2 with TRBJ1-1, with unresolved D. V dropped 3 bases and J dropped 1 base, with 9 bases sitting between them. Germline CDR1 and CDR2: WSHSY and SAAADI. This CDR3 contains 14 residues. The CDR3 is CASSDGRPNTEAFF. CDR3 coding DNA: TGCGCCAGCAGTGATGGACGGCCGAACACTGAAGCTTTCTTT.

The chain combines TRBV29-1 with TRBJ2-2, with 8 bases that match TRBD2. CDR3 length equals 15 residues. CDR1 SQVTM and CDR2 ANQGSEA come from the germline V gene. The CDR3 nucleotides are TGCAGTGCTCGGGAGGGCGGGGGAATCGCCGGGGAGCTGTTTTTT. Encoded protein: CSAREGGGIAGELFF.

This clone was observed a few times. The chain recombines TRBV19 with TRBJ2-1; the D call may be TRBD1 or TRBD2 (6 bases each). The germline V gene encodes CDR1 LNHDA and CDR2 SQIVND (reference sequence). Trimming left V 7 bases short and J 9 bases short, with 10 bases between. This CDR3 has 11 amino acids. Here the CDR3 DNA reads TGTGCCAGTACGGGGGCTAGTGAGCAGTTCTTC. It translates to CASTGASEQFF.

The CDR3 DNA reads as TGCGCCAGCAGCTTGGGCAGCGGACTTGCCCTTCAGGGTTCCTACGAGCAGTACTTC. Translation gives CASSLGSGLALQGSYEQYF. The chain employs TRBV5-1 and TRBJ2-7, with D perhaps given as TRBD1 or TRBD2 (5 bases each). Germline lookup yields CDR1 SGHRS and CDR2 YFSETQ. CDR3 length: 19 residues. The V end lost 0 bases, the J end lost 1 base, and 23 bases lay between the germline ends.

The gene calls are TRBV10-3 and TRBJ2-1; 7 bases are a match to TRBD2. The J segment lost 9 bases and the V segment lost 6 bases, leaving 5 bases of the junction unmatched. The CDR3 length is 12 residues. Germline V gene data show CDR1 as ENHRY and CDR2 as SYGVKD. This chain's CDR3 is CAISPREGEQFF. CDR3 nucleotide sequence: TGTGCCATCAGCCCCAGGGAGGGTGAGCAGTTCTTC.

V is TRBV5-5 and J is TRBJ1-2; the D is unclear. The CDR3 extends over 14 amino acids. Germline V gene lookup returns CDR1 SGHKS and CDR2 YYEKEE (reference sequence). The V end was cut by 0 bases, the J end by 4 bases, with 10 bases between. CDR3 sequence (DNA): TGTGCCAGCAGCTTGGTGCAGACCGTCTATGGCTACACCTTC. It is translated as CASSLVQTVYGYTF.

The chain couples TRBV19 to TRBJ2-5; 9 bases agree with TRBD1. This CDR3 spans 15 amino acids. The V segment lost 7 bases and the J segment 2 bases; nucleotides outside the gene matches: 8. The germline gives CDR1 LNHDA, CDR2 SQIVND (reference sequence). CDR3 sequence (DNA): TGTGCCAGTAAAAGGAGACAGGGGGGTCAAGAGACCCAGTACTTC. It yields the protein CASKRRQGGQETQYF.

The rearrangement links TRBV6-2 or TRBV6-3 to TRBJ1-2; D might be TRBD1 (6 bases). Germline V CDR1 and CDR2: MNHEY, SVGEGT. V lost 4 bases and J 7 bases, leaving 13 bases between the germline ends. The CDR3 covers 13 residues. CDR3 sequence reads: CASSSWGLGGYTF. The CDR3, as DNA: TGTGCCAGCAGTTCGTGGGGGCTTGGTGGCTACACCTTC.

V usage is TRBV5-1 and J usage is TRBJ1-1, with a weak D call TRBD1 (6 bases). CDR3 length: 13 amino acids. Germline CDR1 and CDR2: SGHRS and YFSETQ. V gave up 0 bases and J gave up 11 bases, with 14 bases separating them. As DNA, the CDR3 is TGCGCCAGCAGCTTGGCCGGGGGCCTCGGCGCTTTCTTT. It yields the protein CASSLAGGLGAFF.